A single sample is the source of the 27 T cell receptor beta chains below, sequenced in a study of monozygotic twins with inflammatory bowel disease. From its re-call of the 5' RACE reads, TCRdb lists each CDR3 protein once, without DNA. The repertoire table contains about 160,000 distinct CDR3 sequences. Sequences were obtained from blood. These receptors came from a human donor with ulcerative colitis or Crohn's disease, or a healthy co-twin of an affected twin (not recorded which).

The chain employs TRBV5-1 and TRBJ2-1; without DNA, the TCRdb call of TRBD1 cannot be checked. This CDR3 contains 15 residues. Germline assignment: CDR1 SGHRS and CDR2 YFSETQ. CDR3 residues: CASSEIRGGYNEQFF.

The chain is built from TRBV7-9 and TRBJ2-2. This CDR3 is 12 amino acids long. Germline loops: CDR1 SEHNR, CDR2 FQNEAQ (reference sequence). CDR3 protein: CASSGNTGELFF.

This chain uses TRBV28 with TRBJ1-5; TCRdb gives TRBD1 as the D gene, but with no DNA this cannot be confirmed. The germline gives CDR1 MDHEN, CDR2 SYDVKM. The CDR3 runs 14 residues. Here the CDR3 reads CASSSLGRGQPQHF.

This chain connects TRBV12-2 to TRBJ1-4; absent DNA, TCRdb's TRBD1 call cannot be checked. TRBV12-2 is classified as a pseudogene. The CDR3 extends over 17 amino acids. This CDR3 reads CASRLPQYGAANEKLFF.

The chain joins TRBV6-5 to TRBJ1-2; TCRdb lists TRBD1, though no DNA is available to test this call. The germline gives CDR1 MNHEY, CDR2 SVGAGI. The CDR3 extends over 13 amino acids. The CDR3 spells CASSPTGTHGYTF.

CDR3 loop: CASSRTKGHNEQFF. The J gene is TRBJ2-1, the V gene TRBV14; TCRdb's assignment of TRBD1 cannot be checked, as there is no DNA. The CDR3 spans 14 residues. Germline values: CDR1 SGHDN, CDR2 FVKESK. The entire variable domain, with the rest obtained from reference TRBV14 and TRBJ2-1, is as follows: EAGVTQFPSHSVIEKGQTVTLRCDPISGHDNLYWYRRVMGKEIKFLLHFVKESKQDESGMPNNRFLAERTGGTYSTLKVQPAELEDSGVYFCASSRTKGHNEQFFGPGTRLTVL.

V and J are TRBV10-3 and TRBJ2-7. The germline V gene encodes CDR1 ENHRY and CDR2 SYGVKD. This CDR3 is 14 amino acids long. CDR3 amino acids: CAISESTRPYEQYF.

This chain joins TRBV5-1 and TRBJ2-4; TCRdb picks TRBD1, but there is no DNA to check that call. The V gene's germline CDR1 is SGHRS and CDR2 YFSETQ. This CDR3 contains 14 residues. CDR3 sequence: CASSLGQGGDIQYF.

This chain joins TRBV12-2 and TRBJ2-5; TCRdb lists TRBD1, though no DNA is available to test this call. TRBV12-2 is given as a pseudogene. CDR3 size: 17 residues. This CDR3 is CASRLVGTRTVRETQYF.

The chain carries TRBV7-2 and TRBJ2-4; TCRdb indicates TRBD1, and absent DNA this call remains unverified. The germline V gene encodes CDR1 SGHTA and CDR2 FQGNSA. The CDR3 has 13 amino acids. The CDR3: CASRRGTEDIQYF. Full variable domain (outside the CDR3, taken from reference TRBV7-2 and TRBJ2-4): GAGVSQSPSNKVTEKGKDVELRCDPISGHTALYWYRQSLGQGLEFLIYFQGNSAPDKSGLPSDRFSAERTGGSVSTLTIQRTQQEDSAVYLCASRRGTEDIQYFGAGTRLSVL.

V and J are TRBV10-2 and TRBJ2-7. Germline CDR1 and CDR2: WSHSY and SAAADI. This CDR3 has 14 residues. This CDR3 reads CASSERYSSYEQYF.

CDR3 in amino acids: CASSLDRAADTQYF. This chain connects TRBV5-1 to TRBJ2-3; TCRdb calls TRBD1, which cannot be checked without DNA. CDR3 size: 14 residues. Germline V gene data show CDR1 as SGHRS and CDR2 as YFSETQ.

The V call is TRBV6-2 or TRBV6-3, the J call TRBJ2-2. The V gene's germline CDR1 is MNHEY and CDR2 SVGEGT. The CDR3 is 11 residues long. CDR3 amino acids: CASTFSGELFF.

The genes are TRBV6-2 or TRBV6-3 and TRBJ1-4. The CDR3 sequence is 12 residues long. From germline, CDR1 is MNHEY and CDR2 SVGEGT. The CDR3 sequence: CASSYSRLKLFF.

The chain couples TRBV7-9 to TRBJ1-6. The CDR3 loop spans 16 amino acids. Germline lookup yields CDR1 SEHNR and CDR2 FQNEAQ (reference sequence). This chain's CDR3 is CASSSLWTANNSPLHF.

V gene TRBV4-2 combines with J gene TRBJ2-5; TCRdb calls TRBD1, which cannot be checked without DNA. The CDR3 totals 15 residues. CDR1 is LGHNA and CDR2 is YNFKEQ in the germline V gene. This CDR3 is CASSQVAPMVETQYF.

The chain couples TRBV20-1 to TRBJ1-1; the TRBD1 assignment by TCRdb is unverifiable without DNA. CDR3 length equals 14 residues. The germline V gene has CDR1 DFQATT and CDR2 SNEGSKA (reference sequence). CDR3 protein: CSVQTGNGNTEAFF.

The chain couples TRBV15 to TRBJ2-3; TCRdb calls TRBD1, which cannot be checked without DNA. Germline CDR1 and CDR2: LNHNV and YYDKDF (reference sequence). The CDR3 is 14 amino acids. CDR3 amino acids: CATSSGPNTDTQYF.

The rearrangement links TRBV12-3 or TRBV12-4 to TRBJ1-6; without DNA, the TCRdb call of TRBD1 cannot be checked. The CDR3 extends over 17 amino acids. This chain's CDR3 is CASSLSLSKGYNSPLHF.

This chain joins TRBV27 and TRBJ2-1; the D call from TCRdb, TRBD2, cannot be confirmed without DNA. Germline lookup yields CDR1 MNHEY and CDR2 SMNVEV (reference sequence). This CDR3 comprises 19 residues. The CDR3 here is CASSLSPGRGGGSYSEQFF.

V gene TRBV18 combines with J gene TRBJ2-7; TCRdb calls TRBD2, which cannot be checked without DNA. This CDR3 is 16 amino acids long. The V gene's germline CDR1 is KGHSH and CDR2 LQKENI. This chain's CDR3 is CASSPGAAGGPHEQYF.

This chain connects TRBV7-8 to TRBJ2-1; TCRdb picks TRBD2, but there is no DNA to check that call. The CDR3 has 16 amino acids. Germline CDR1 and CDR2: SGHVS and FQNEAQ. The CDR3 spells CASSTPGLVRIGEQFF.

CDR3 sequence: CASSYSGTGVDEQYF. The V and J genes are TRBV5-6 and TRBJ2-7; TCRdb designates TRBD1, a call that cannot be tested without DNA. The CDR3 length is 15 residues. Germline V gene data show CDR1 as SGHDT and CDR2 as YYEEEE. Looking up the rest from reference TRBV5-6 and TRBJ2-7 gives the full variable domain: DAGVTQSPTHLIKTRGQQVTLRCSPKSGHDTVSWYQQALGQGPQFIFQYYEEEERQRGNFPDRFSGHQFPNYSSELNVNALLLGDSALYLCASSYSGTGVDEQYFGPGTRLTVT.

V gene TRBV18 combines with J gene TRBJ1-3. The CDR3 totals 13 residues. Germline V gene lookup returns CDR1 KGHSH and CDR2 LQKENI. The CDR3 spells CASSTGIGNTIYF.

The J gene is TRBJ2-3, the V gene TRBV11-2. The CDR3 is 13 amino acids. The germline CDR1 and CDR2 sequences are SGHAT and FQNNGV. This CDR3 is CASSWTYTDTQYF.

The V call is TRBV24-1, the J call TRBJ2-1; TCRdb's assignment of TRBD1 cannot be checked, as there is no DNA. CDR1 is KGHDR and CDR2 is SFDVKD in the germline V gene. CDR3 size: 16 residues. CDR3 protein: CATRGVDPKGFDEQFF.

The genes are TRBV5-1 and TRBJ1-2; the D call from TCRdb, TRBD1, cannot be confirmed without DNA. Germline lookup yields CDR1 SGHRS and CDR2 YFSETQ. The CDR3 spans 16 residues. The chain's CDR3 is CASSWGGDGLSYGYTF.